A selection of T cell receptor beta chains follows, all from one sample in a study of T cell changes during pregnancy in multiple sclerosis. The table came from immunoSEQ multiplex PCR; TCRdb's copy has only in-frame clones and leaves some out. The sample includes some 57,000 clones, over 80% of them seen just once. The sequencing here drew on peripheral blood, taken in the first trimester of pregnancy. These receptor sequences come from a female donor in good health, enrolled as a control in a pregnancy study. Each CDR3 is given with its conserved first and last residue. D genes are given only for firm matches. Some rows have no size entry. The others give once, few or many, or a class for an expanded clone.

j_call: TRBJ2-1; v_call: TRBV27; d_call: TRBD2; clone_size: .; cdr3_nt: TGTGCCAGCAGTTTATCGGGGACTAGCGGGGGGAATGAGCAGTTCTTC; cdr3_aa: CASSLSGTSGGNEQFF
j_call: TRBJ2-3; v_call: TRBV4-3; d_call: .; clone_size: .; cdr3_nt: TGCGCCAGCAGCCAAGATTGGGCCATCAATACGCAGTATTTT; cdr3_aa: CASSQDWAINTQYF
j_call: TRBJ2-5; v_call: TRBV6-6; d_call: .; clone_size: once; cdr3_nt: TGTGCCAGCAGCCGCGAGACAGGGAGGGAGACCCAGTACTTC; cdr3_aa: CASSRETGRETQYF
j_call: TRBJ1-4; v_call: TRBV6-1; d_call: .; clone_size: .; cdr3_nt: TGTGCCAGCAGTGAAGCGGCGGGCCGTGAAAAACTGTTTTTT; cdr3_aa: CASSEAAGREKLFF
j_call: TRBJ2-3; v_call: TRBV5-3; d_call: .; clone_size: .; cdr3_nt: TGTGCCAGAAGTTATACGGGAACTAGCACAGATACGCAGTATTTT; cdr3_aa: CARSYTGTSTDTQYF
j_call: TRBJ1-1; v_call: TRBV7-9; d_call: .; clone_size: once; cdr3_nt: TGTGCCAGCAGCTTAGAAGAGGGTTCCATGAACACTGAAGCTTTCTTT; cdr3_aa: CASSLEEGSMNTEAFF
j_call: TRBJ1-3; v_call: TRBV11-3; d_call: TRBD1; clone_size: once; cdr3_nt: TGTGCCAGCAGCAAACAGAGACAGGGAATTTCTGGAAACACCATATATTTT; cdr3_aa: CASSKQRQGISGNTIYF
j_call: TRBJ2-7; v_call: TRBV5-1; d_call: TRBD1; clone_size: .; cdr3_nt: TGCGCCAGCGGCAGGACAGGCAGCTCCTACGAGCAGTACTTC; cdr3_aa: CASGRTGSSYEQYF
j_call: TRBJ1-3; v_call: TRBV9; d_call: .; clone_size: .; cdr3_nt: TGTGCCAGCAGGGGGGGAGGGCAAAACTCTGGAAACACCATATATTTT; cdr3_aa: CASRGGGQNSGNTIYF
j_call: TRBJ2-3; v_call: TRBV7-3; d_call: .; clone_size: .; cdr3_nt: TGTGCCAGCAGCCCCCAACGGGAGGATACGCAGTATTTT; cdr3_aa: CASSPQREDTQYF
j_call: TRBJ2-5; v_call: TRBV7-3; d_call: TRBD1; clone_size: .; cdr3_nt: TGTGCCAGCAGCTCCGGACAGGGCCAAGAGACCCAGTACTTC; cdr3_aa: CASSSGQGQETQYF
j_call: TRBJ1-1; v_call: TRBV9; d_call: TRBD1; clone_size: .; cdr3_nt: TGTGCCAGCAGCGCCACAGGGGCCCGGGCCACTGAAGCTTTCTTT; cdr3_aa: CASSATGARATEAFF
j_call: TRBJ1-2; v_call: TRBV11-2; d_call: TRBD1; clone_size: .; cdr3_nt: TGTGCCAGCAGCTTAGATAGGACAGGGGATGGCTACACCTTC; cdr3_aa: CASSLDRTGDGYTF
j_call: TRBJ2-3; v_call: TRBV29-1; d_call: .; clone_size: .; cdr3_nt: TGCAGCGTTGTCGCAGGGTTTGTCTCAGATACGCAGTATTTT; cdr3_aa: CSVVAGFVSDTQYF
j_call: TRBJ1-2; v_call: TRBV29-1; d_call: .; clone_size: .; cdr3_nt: TGCAGCGTTTACGGACACCCTCCTGGTGGCTACACCTTC; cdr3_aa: CSVYGHPPGGYTF
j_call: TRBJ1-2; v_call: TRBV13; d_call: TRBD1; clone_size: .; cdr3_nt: TGTGCCAGCAGCTTAGAGGGACAGGGGGTTGAAAACTATGGCTACACCTTC; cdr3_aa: CASSLEGQGVENYGYTF
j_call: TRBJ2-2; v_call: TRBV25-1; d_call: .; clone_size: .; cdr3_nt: TGTGCCAGCAGTTCTGCCGGGGAGCTGTTTTTT; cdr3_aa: CASSSAGELFF
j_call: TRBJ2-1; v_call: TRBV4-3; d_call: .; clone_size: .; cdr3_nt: TGCGCCAGCAGCCAAGGACAGTACAATGAGCAGTTCTTC; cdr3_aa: CASSQGQYNEQFF
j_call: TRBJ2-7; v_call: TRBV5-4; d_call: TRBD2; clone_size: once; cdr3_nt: TGTGCCAGCAGCTCAGGGAAATTAGCGGGTGTACACGAGCAGTACTTC; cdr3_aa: CASSSGKLAGVHEQYF
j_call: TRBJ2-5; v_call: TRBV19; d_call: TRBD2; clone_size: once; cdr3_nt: TGTGCCAGTAGCTCTAGACTAGCGGGGGTATCTCCAGAGACCCAGTACTTC; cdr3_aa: CASSSRLAGVSPETQYF
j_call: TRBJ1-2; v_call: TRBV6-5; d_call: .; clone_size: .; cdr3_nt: TGTGCCAGCAGCCGCGTCCGGCAGGGTAACTATGGCTACACCTTC; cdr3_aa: CASSRVRQGNYGYTF
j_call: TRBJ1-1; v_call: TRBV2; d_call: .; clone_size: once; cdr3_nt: TGTGCCAGTGGGTCCGGGGGGCGGTGGGAAGCTTTCTTT; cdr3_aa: CASGSGGRWEAFF
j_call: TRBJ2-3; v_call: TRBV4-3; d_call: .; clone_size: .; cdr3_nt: TGCGCCAGCAGCCAATTAGTCGGGAGCACAGATACGCAGTATTTT; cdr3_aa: CASSQLVGSTDTQYF
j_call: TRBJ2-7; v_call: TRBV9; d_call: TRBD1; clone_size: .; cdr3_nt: TGTGCCAGCAGCCCCTGGACAGGGATGTACGAGCAGTACTTC; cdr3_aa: CASSPWTGMYEQYF
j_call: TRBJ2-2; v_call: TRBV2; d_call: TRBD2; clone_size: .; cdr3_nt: TGTGCCAGCAGTACTCTAGCGGGGGTCTACACCGGGGAGCTGTTTTTT; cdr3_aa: CASSTLAGVYTGELFF
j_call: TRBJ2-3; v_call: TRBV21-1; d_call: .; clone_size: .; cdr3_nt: TGTGCCAGCAGCCACAGGGGGCCAATCACAGATACGCAGTATTTT; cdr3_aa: CASSHRGPITDTQYF
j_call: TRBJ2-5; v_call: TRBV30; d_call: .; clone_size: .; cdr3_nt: TGTGCCTGGGGTTATCAGGGTGGCCCAGAGACCCAGTACTTC; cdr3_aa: CAWGYQGGPETQYF
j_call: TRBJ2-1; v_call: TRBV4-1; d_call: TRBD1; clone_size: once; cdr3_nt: TGCGCCAGCAGCCAAGGGGGACAGGGGGGTTATGAGCAGTTCTTC; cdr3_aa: CASSQGGQGGYEQFF
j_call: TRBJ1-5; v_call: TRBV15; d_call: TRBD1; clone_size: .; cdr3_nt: TGTGCCACCAGCTACGACAGGGGCAATCAGCCCCAGCATTTT; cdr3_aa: CATSYDRGNQPQHF
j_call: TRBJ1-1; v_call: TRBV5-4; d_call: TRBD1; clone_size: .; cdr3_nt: TGTGCCAGCAGCCGGGGAACCGGGACAGGGGGCACTGAAGCTTTCTTT; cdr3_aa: CASSRGTGTGGTEAFF
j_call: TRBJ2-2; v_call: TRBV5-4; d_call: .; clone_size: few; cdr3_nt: TGTGCCAGCAGAAAACAGGGGAACACCGGGGAGCTGTTTTTT; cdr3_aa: CASRKQGNTGELFF
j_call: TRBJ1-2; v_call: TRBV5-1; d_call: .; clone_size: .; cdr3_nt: TGCGCCAGCAGCTTGGCCGGCCAGGTCTCAACCTATGGCTACACCTTC; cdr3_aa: CASSLAGQVSTYGYTF
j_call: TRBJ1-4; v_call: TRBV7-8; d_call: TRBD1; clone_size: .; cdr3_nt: TGTGCCAGCAGTCAAGACCCCCGACAGGGTGCAACTAATGAAAAACTGTTTTTT; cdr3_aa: CASSQDPRQGATNEKLFF
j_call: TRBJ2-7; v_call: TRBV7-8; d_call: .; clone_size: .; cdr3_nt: TGTGCCAGCAGCTTATATGTGCGAAACCCCTTTTTGTACGAGCAGTACTTC; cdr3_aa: CASSLYVRNPFLYEQYF
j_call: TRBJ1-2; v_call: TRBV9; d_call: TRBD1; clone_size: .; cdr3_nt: TGTGCCAGCAGCGTAGGGACAGGTGGCGGCTATGGCTACACCTTC; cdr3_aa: CASSVGTGGGYGYTF